This T cell receptor beta chain comes out of a study of shared clonotypes between healthy human individuals. Study in general: The plates for each donor numbered three CD4 naive, three CD4 memory, two CD8 naive and one CD8 memory.

In the study's own analysis: With immunoSEQ giving junction-only sequences and no quality scores, filtering differed. TCRdb's table, derived via immunoSEQ multiplex PCR, lists solely in-frame clones and lacks some. D and trimming come from the DNA, and the V and J calls and clone size come from that table. Seen here are about 2,500,000 clones, more than 90% observed once, and the top ten hold under 0.15%. Of note for this clone: What it binds is not known.

Findings and caveats of the study: As a rule, naive subsets had a larger estimated richness than memory subsets. The generation probabilities recorded for non-shared clonotypes fell below those of clonotypes shared by all four donors.

After removal of 5 bases from V and 4 bases from J, the junction contained 9 bases not matched to a gene. The CDR3 is 16 residues long. CDR1 and CDR2 (germline): KGHSH, LQKENI. The sample was naive CD4+ T cells sorted from blood. Subset specified: CD45RA+ positively selected. The sequence derives from a man in his late teens or twenties in good health. The V and J genes are TRBV18 and TRBJ1-3, with TRBD1 matching 9 bases. CDR3 bases: TGTGCCAGCTCAACGACAGGGGGTCGGGTCGGAAACACCATATATTTT. This codes for CASSTTGGRVGNTIYF. Filled out from reference TRBV18 and TRBJ1-3, the complete variable domain reads NAGVMQNPRHLVRRRGQEARLRCSPMKGHSHVYWYRQLPEEGLKFMVYLQKENIIDESGMPKERFSAEFPKEGPSILRIQQVVRGDSAAYFCASSTTGGRVGNTIYFGEGSWLTVV.